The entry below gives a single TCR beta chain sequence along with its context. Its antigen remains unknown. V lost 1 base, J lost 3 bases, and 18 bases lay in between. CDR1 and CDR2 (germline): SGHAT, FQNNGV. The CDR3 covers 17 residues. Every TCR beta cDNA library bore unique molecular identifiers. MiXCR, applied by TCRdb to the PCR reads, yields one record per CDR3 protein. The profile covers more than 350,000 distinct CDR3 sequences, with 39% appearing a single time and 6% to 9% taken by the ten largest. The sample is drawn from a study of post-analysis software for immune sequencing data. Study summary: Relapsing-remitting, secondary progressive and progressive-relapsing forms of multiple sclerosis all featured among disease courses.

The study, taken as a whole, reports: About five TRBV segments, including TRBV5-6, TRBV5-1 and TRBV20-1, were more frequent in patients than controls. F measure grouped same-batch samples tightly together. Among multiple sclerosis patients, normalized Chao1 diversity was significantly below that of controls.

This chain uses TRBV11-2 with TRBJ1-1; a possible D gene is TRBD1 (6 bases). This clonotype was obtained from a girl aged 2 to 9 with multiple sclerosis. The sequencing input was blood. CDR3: CASSLGVGGSVDTEAFF. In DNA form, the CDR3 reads TGTGCCAGCAGCTTAGGTGTAGGGGGTAGTGTTGACACTGAAGCTTTCTTT.